This T cell receptor (beta chain) was sequenced for a study of response to subunit inactivated influenza vaccine. TCRdb re-called the RT-PCR reads with MiXCR, one entry per CDR3 protein. Of about 530,000 distinct CDR3 sequences in the sample, 10% to 15% are singletons; the top ten hold over 10%. This clonotype turned up a few times. Its antigen is still unknown. Study-level results: It was suggested by the authors that few new T cells are recruited by each seasonal influenza vaccination.

Here the sequenced sample was PBMCs from blood, taken roughly 47 days after vaccination. This clonotype was obtained from a man aged 50 to 60 who received an inactivated influenza vaccine.

Here the CDR3 reads CATSLDGSADTQYF. The CDR3 coding sequence is TGTGCCACGTCCTTAGACGGAAGCGCAGATACGCAGTATTTT. The V call is TRBV6-2 or TRBV6-3, the J call TRBJ2-3; no clear D. Trimming shortened V by 10 bases and J by 4 bases, and 18 bases separated the two germline ends. Per germline, CDR1 MNHEY and CDR2 SVGEGT. This CDR3 contains 14 residues.